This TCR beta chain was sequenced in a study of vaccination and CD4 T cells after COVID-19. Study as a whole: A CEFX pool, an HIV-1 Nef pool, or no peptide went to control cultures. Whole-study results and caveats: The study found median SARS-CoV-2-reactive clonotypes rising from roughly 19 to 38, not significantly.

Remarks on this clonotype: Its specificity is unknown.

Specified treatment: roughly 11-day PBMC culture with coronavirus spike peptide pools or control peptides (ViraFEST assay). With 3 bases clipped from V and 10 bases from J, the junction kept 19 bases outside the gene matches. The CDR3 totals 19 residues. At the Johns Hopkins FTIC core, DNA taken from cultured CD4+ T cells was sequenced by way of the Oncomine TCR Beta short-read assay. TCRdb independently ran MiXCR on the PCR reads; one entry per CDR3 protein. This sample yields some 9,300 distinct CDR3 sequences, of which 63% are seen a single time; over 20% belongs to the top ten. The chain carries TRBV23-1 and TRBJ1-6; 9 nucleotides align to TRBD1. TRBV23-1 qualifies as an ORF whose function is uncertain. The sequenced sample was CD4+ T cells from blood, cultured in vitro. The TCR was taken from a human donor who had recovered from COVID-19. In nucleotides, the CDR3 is TGCGCCAGCAGTCAGATCGGACTAAACAGGGGGCCTTTTTGGTCACCCCTCCACTTT. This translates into CASSQIGLNRGPFWSPLHF.